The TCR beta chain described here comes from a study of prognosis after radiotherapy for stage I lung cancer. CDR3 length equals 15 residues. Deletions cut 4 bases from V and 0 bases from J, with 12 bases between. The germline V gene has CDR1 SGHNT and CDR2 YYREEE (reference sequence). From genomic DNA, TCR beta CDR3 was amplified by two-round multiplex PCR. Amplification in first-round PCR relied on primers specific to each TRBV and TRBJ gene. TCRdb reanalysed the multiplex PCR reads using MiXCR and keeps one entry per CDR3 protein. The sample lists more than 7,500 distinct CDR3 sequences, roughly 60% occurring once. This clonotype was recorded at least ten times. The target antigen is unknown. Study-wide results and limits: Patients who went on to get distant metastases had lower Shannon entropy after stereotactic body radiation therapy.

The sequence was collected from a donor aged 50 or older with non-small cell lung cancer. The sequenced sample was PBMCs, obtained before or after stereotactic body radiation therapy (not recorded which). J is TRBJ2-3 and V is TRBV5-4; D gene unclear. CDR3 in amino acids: CASSRRDTSTDTQYF. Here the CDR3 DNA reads TGTGCCAGCAGCCGCCGAGACACGAGCACAGATACGCAGTATTTT.